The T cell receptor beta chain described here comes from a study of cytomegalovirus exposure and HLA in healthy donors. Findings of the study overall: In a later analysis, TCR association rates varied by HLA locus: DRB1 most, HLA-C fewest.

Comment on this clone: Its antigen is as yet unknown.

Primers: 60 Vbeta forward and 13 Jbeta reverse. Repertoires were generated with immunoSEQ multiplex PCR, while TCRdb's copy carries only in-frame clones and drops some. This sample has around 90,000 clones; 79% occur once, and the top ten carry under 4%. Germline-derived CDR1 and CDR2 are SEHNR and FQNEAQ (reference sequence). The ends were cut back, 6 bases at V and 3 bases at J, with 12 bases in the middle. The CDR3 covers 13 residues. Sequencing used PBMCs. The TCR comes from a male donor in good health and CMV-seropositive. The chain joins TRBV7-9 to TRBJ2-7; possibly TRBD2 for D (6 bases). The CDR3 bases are TGTGCCAGCAGTTCGGGGGAGCGCTACGAGCAGTACTTC. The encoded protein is CASSSGERYEQYF. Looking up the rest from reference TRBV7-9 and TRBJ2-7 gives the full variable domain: DTGVSQNPRHKITKRGQNVTFRCDPISEHNRLYWYRQTLGQGPEFLTYFQNEAQLEKSRLLSDRFSAERPKGSFSTLEIQRTEQGDSAMYLCASSSGERYEQYFGPGTRLTVT.